Sequencing of this T cell receptor beta chain was carried out in a study of beta chain bispecific antibodies for T cell cancers. The overall study: HPB-ALL carried surface TRBV5-5, while Jurkat carried TRBV12-3.

Expansion lasted 2 to 4 days, with either anti-CD3 antibody OKT3 or CD3/CD28 beads. Culture medium contained IL-2 at about 91 IU/ml and IL-7 at about 4.6 ng/ml. Study-wide results and caveats: In these mixed samples, most targeted TRBV reads derived from the leukemia cell line.

Clonotypes were quantified using unique molecular identifier barcodes. TCRdb passed the 5' RACE reads through MiXCR, listing each CDR3 protein once. The data contain some 17,000 distinct CDR3 sequences, about 2.2% of them singletons. This clonotype was recorded many times. The antigen is undetermined. This CDR3 contains 14 residues. CDR1 is SGHTA, CDR2 FQGTGA, per germline. V was clipped by 6 bases and J by 6 bases, with 16 bases between them. Material: healthy donor T cells cultured with leukemia cells. The chain uses TRBV7-3 and TRBJ2-3; no reliable D call. The sequence was collected from a human donor in good health. Some clones in this sample may be carry-over from other donors' samples. CDR3 sequence: CASSLAGVGDTQYF. The CDR3 coding sequence is TGTGCCAGCAGTTTGGCTGGGGTAGGGGATACGCAGTATTTT. Drawing the rest from reference TRBV7-3 and TRBJ2-3, the complete variable domain is GAGVSQTPSNKVTEKGKYVELRCDPISGHTALYWYRQSLGQGPEFLIYFQGTGAADDSGLPNDRFFAVRPEGSVSTLKIQRTERGDSAVYLCASSLAGVGDTQYFGPGTRLTVL.